The 18 T cell receptor beta chains below were found in one sample sequenced in a study of blood T cell repertoires in COVID-19. Method: immunoSEQ multiplex PCR; TCRdb's copy keeps in-frame clones and lacks some. The table has roughly 500,000 clones, 70% to 90% seen once. The specimen sequenced was peripheral blood. These receptors all come from a human donor in a cohort sampled during active COVID-19.

V is TRBV27 and J is TRBJ2-7; the match to TRBD2 covers 8 bases. The CDR3 is 17 residues long. Germline CDR1 is MNHEY and CDR2 is SMNVEV (reference sequence). Trimming removed 3 bases from V and 2 bases from J; junction bases left unmatched: 12. CDR3 sequence: CASSFQSLGAGAYEQYF. CDR3 sequence (DNA): TGTGCCAGCAGTTTTCAGTCTCTAGGAGCGGGGGCCTACGAGCAGTACTTC.

V is TRBV30 and J is TRBJ1-2, with D possibly being TRBD1 (5 bases). The CDR3 contains 13 residues. CDR1 and CDR2 (germline): GTSNPN, SVGIG (reference sequence). The germline V and J ends were trimmed by 3 bases and 3 bases, with 11 bases remaining between them. CDR3 sequence: CAWRVQGYYGYTF. Written as DNA, the CDR3 is TGTGCCTGGAGGGTCCAGGGCTACTATGGCTACACCTTC.

A single count supports this clone. The CDR3 sequence: CASSLAGLAETQYF. CDR3 DNA sequence: TGCGCCAGCAGCTTGGCCGGACTCGCAGAGACCCAGTACTTC. The V and J genes are TRBV5-1 and TRBJ2-5, with D tentatively TRBD2 (5 bases). This CDR3 spans 14 amino acids. Germline V lookup: CDR1 SGHRS, CDR2 YFSETQ. Trimming cost V 0 bases and J 4 bases, with 10 bases left between them.

The V gene is TRBV3-1 (or the pseudogene TRBV3-2), the J gene TRBJ2-5, with no clear D. This CDR3 contains 13 residues. The germline CDR1 and CDR2 sequences are LGHDT and YNNKEL (reference sequence). With 1 base removed from V and 5 bases from J, the gap between germline ends came to 8 bases. Here the CDR3 DNA reads TGTGCCAGCAGCCAAGTTCCCGCGGAGACCCAGTACTTC. Protein sequence: CASSQVPAETQYF.

The chain has TRBV28 and TRBJ2-5; 7 bases match TRBD2. The germline CDR1 and CDR2 sequences are MDHEN and SYDVKM. CDR3 size: 14 residues. J gave up 2 bases and V 6 bases, and 6 bases lay outside the gene matches. CDR3 DNA: TGTGCCAGCAGACCGGGAGGCAGACAAGAGACCCAGTACTTC. This translates into CASRPGGRQETQYF.

The V and J genes are TRBV5-1 and TRBJ2-5; 8 bases align to TRBD2. Germline CDR1 is SGHRS and CDR2 is YFSETQ. The CDR3 is 14 residues long. The V and J ends lost 4 bases and 3 bases, in that order; junction bases with no gene match: 5. The CDR3 reads CASSTTSGKETQYF. Here the CDR3 DNA reads TGCGCCAGCAGCACCACTAGCGGAAAAGAGACCCAGTACTTC.

The chain has TRBV19 and TRBJ2-7; 10 nucleotides match TRBD2. Germline assignment: CDR1 LNHDA and CDR2 SQIVND (reference sequence). The length of the CDR3 is 16 residues. The V and J ends lost 3 bases and 5 bases, in that order; junction bases with no gene match: 10. The CDR3 region is CASSMALAGARHEQYF. In nucleotides, the CDR3 is TGTGCCAGTAGTATGGCCCTAGCGGGAGCCCGACACGAGCAGTACTTC.

CDR3 region: CASSPGTGSYNEQFF. The CDR3 DNA sequence: TGTGCCAGTAGTCCCGGGACAGGGTCGTACAATGAGCAGTTCTTC. The rearrangement joins TRBV19 to TRBJ2-1; 9 bases match TRBD1. After removal of 5 bases from V and 4 bases from J, the junction contained 6 bases not matched to a gene. Germline V gene sequence: CDR1 LNHDA, CDR2 SQIVND (reference sequence). CDR3 length: 15 amino acids.

The V call is TRBV4-1, the J call TRBJ2-3; D ambiguous. Between the trimmed V and J ends, which lost 0 bases and 4 bases, there was a span of 17 bases. The CDR3 is 17 residues long. The germline gives CDR1 MGHRA, CDR2 YSYEKL. Here the CDR3 DNA reads TGCGCCAGCAGCCAAGATCTTAGGCAGGCCCAGGCAGATACGCAGTATTTT. Its translation: CASSQDLRQAQADTQYF.

V is TRBV3-1 (or the pseudogene TRBV3-2) and J is TRBJ2-1; D may be TRBD2 (6 bases). Germline CDR1 is LGHDT and CDR2 is YNNKEL (reference sequence). The V end lost 2 bases, the J end lost 5 bases, and 10 bases lay between the germline ends. This CDR3 has 14 amino acids. As DNA, the CDR3 is TGTGCCAGCAGCCAATTGGGCGGGGACAATGAGCAGTTCTTC. Translation gives CASSQLGGDNEQFF.

CDR3: CASSSDRLGVGYTF. CDR3 coding DNA: TGTGCCAGCAGTTCTGACAGGCTCGGCGTGGGCTACACCTTC. This chain uses TRBV6-2 or TRBV6-3 with TRBJ1-2; tentative D call: TRBD1 (6 bases). This CDR3 has 14 amino acids. V lost 4 bases to trimming and J lost 8 bases, with 17 bases between them. Germline V gene data show CDR1 as MNHEY and CDR2 as SVGEGT.

This chain uses TRBV7-2 with TRBJ1-2; 8 bases map to TRBD1. The CDR3 runs to 15 residues. Per the germline V gene, CDR1 is SGHTA and CDR2 is FQGNSA. Trimming removed 5 bases from V and 2 bases from J; junction bases left unmatched: 7. CDR3 in DNA: TGTGCCAGCAGCCCTCGCCAGGGGGCGAACTATGGCTACACCTTC. Protein product: CASSPRQGANYGYTF.

This chain joins TRBV30 and TRBJ1-1; D not certain. CDR1 GTSNPN and CDR2 SVGIG come from the germline V gene (reference sequence). The CDR3 runs to 11 residues. Trimming pared 6 bases from V and 5 bases from J, leaving 10 bases between. CDR3 sequence (DNA): TGTGCCTGTGTGGAGGGAACTGAAGCTTTCTTT. Its protein is CACVEGTEAFF. The full variable domain, in which reference TRBV30 and TRBJ1-1 provide the parts outside the CDR3, is SQTIHQWPATLVQPVGSPLSLECTVEGTSNPNLYWYRQAAGRGLQLLFYSVGIGQISSEVPQNLSASRPQDRQFILSSKKLLLSDSGFYLCACVEGTEAFFGQGTRLTVV.

The V call is TRBV16, the J call TRBJ1-5, with D tentatively TRBD1 (5 bases). Germline V lookup: CDR1 KGHSY, CDR2 FQNENV. The CDR3 runs to 14 residues. V was cut by 3 bases and J by 7 bases, with 13 bases left in between. The CDR3 loop is CASSHSQGGQPQHF. In DNA form, the CDR3 reads TGTGCCAGCAGCCATTCCCAGGGAGGACAGCCCCAGCATTTT.

The chain carries TRBV6-4 and TRBJ1-4, with D possibly TRBD1 on 6 matching bases. This CDR3 has 13 amino acids. CDR1 and CDR2 from the germline V gene are MRHNA and SNTAGT. Between the trimmed V and J ends, which lost 3 bases and 8 bases, there was a span of 10 bases. Here the CDR3 DNA reads TGTGCCAGCAGTGAACAGGGTAGCGAAAAACTGTTTTTT. Amino acids: CASSEQGSEKLFF.

In DNA form, the CDR3 reads TGTGCCTGGAGGCAGGGACTAACCTACGAGCAGTACTTC. Translated, it gives CAWRQGLTYEQYF. The chain is built from TRBV30 and TRBJ2-7; TRBD2 matches at 7 bases. Germline CDR1 and CDR2: GTSNPN and SVGIG (reference sequence). The CDR3 consists of 13 residues. V lost 3 bases to trimming and J lost 2 bases; unmatched junction nucleotides: 4.

The chain is built from TRBV7-2 and TRBJ2-1; TRBD2 aligns across 10 bases. This CDR3 comprises 16 residues. Unmatched junction bases numbered 8, after V lost 2 bases and J lost 7 bases. CDR1 is SGHTA and CDR2 is FQGNSA in the germline V gene. Here the CDR3 reads CASSLRRLAGVNEQFF. DNA of the CDR3: TGTGCCAGCAGCTTACGTCGGCTAGCGGGAGTAAATGAGCAGTTCTTC.

The chain combines TRBV30 with TRBJ1-2; tentative D call: TRBD1 (5 bases). The germline V gene has CDR1 GTSNPN and CDR2 SVGIG (reference sequence). The CDR3 contains 13 residues. V was trimmed by 0 bases and J by 7 bases, leaving 12 bases between them. CDR3 amino acids: CAWSVWGPGGYTF. CDR3 bases: TGTGCCTGGAGTGTTTGGGGCCCCGGTGGCTACACCTTC.